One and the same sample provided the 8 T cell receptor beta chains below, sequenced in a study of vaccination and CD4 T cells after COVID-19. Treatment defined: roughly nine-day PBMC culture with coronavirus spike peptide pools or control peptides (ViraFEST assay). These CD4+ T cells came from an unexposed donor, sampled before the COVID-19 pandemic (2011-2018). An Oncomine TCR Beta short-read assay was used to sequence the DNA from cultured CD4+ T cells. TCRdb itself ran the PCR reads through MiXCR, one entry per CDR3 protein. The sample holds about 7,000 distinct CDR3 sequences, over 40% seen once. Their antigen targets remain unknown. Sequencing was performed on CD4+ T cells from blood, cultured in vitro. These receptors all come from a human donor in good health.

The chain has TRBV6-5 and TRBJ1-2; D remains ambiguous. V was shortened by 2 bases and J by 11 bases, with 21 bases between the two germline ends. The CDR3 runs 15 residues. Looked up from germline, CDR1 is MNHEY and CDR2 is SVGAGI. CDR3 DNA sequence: TGTGCCAGCAGTTACCTCATAGGCCAGGTTAGGTCTTACACCTTC. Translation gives CASSYLIGQVRSYTF.

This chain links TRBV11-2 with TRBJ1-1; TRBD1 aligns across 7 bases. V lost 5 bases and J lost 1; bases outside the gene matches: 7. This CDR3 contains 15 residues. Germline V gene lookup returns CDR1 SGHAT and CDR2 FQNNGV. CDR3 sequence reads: CASSTRTGANTEAFF. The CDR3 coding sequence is TGTGCCAGCAGCACACGGACAGGAGCGAACACTGAAGCTTTCTTT.

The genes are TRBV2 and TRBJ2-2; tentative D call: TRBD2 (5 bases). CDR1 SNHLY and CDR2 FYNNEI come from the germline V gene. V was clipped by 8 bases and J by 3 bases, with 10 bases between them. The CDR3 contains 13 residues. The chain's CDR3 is CASGWRDTGELFF. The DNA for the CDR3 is TGTGCCAGCGGTTGGCGGGACACCGGGGAGCTGTTTTTT.

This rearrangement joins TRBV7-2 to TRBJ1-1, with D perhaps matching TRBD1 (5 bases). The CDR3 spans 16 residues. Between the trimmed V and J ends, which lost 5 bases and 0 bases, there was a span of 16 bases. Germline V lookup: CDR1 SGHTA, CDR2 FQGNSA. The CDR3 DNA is TGTGCCAGCAGCCAAAGGGACCGCTTTATGAACACTGAAGCTTTCTTT. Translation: CASSQRDRFMNTEAFF.

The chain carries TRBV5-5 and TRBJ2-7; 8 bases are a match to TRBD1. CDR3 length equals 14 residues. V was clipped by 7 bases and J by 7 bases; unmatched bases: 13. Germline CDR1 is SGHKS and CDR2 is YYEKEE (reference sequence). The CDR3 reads CASLGQGIDGEQYF. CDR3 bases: TGTGCCAGCCTCGGACAGGGTATTGACGGAGAGCAGTACTTC.

The DNA of the CDR3 is TGCAGTGAGAACGGCTCTGGAAACACCATATATTTT. It encodes CSENGSGNTIYF. The V call is TRBV20-1, the J call TRBJ1-3; no clear D. The germline CDR1 and CDR2 sequences are DFQATT and SNEGSKA (reference sequence). The CDR3 has 12 residues. Trimming shortened V by 7 bases and J by 0 bases, and 7 bases separated the two germline ends.

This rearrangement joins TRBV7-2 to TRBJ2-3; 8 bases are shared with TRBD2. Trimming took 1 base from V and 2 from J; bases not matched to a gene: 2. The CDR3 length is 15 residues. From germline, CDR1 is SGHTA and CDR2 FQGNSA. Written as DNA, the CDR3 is TGTGCCAGCAGCTTAGTAGCGGGGTTCACAGATACGCAGTATTTT. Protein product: CASSLVAGFTDTQYF.

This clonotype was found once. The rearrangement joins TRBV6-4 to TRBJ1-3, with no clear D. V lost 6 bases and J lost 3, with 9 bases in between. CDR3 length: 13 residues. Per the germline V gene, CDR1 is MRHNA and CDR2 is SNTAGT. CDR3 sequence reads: CASRPSGGNTIYF. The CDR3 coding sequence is TGTGCCAGCAGACCCTCGGGTGGAAACACCATATATTTT.